The T cell receptor (beta chain) under discussion was sequenced for a study of CD8 T cells in ankylosing spondylitis. This clonotype was observed many times. Quantitative molecular-barcoded 5'-RACE generated the TCR beta libraries. TCRdb reprocessed the 5' RACE reads via MiXCR and lists one record per CDR3 protein. The data hold some 71,000 distinct CDR3 sequences, with 5.3% observed a single time. The germline V and J ends were trimmed by 2 bases and 5 bases, with 12 bases remaining between them. CDR1 MDHEN and CDR2 SYDVKM come from the germline V gene. The CDR3 runs 14 residues. Sequenced input: blood, either unsorted or a sorted T cell fraction (not recorded which). This TCR was sampled from a male donor with ankylosing spondylitis or in good health (not recorded which). The gene calls are TRBV28 and TRBJ1-2; possible D gene TRBD1, 6 bases. This CDR3 is CASSLGGAGYGYTF. The CDR3 DNA is TGTGCCAGCAGTTTAGGGGGGGCAGGGTATGGCTACACCTTC.